The clone carrying this T cell receptor (beta chain) was seen only a few times. From germline, CDR1 is SGDLS and CDR2 YYNGEE. With 7 bases clipped from V and 5 bases from J, the junction kept 9 bases outside the gene matches. This CDR3 comprises 15 residues. The data were obtained in a study of cytotoxic CD8 clonotypes in ibrutinib-treated CLL. Turning to the study itself: It was after a median 12 months of treatment, range 6 to 36, that response samples were taken.

The sequencing depth, 1 in 200,000 to 1 in 1 million T cells, was the target. Some clones are missing from TCRdb's copy, which holds only in-frame ones; the method was immunoSEQ multiplex PCR. This sample has roughly 190,000 clones, with about 72% found just once. The receptor was derived from a human donor with chronic lymphocytic leukemia. This specimen was PBMCs, taken after 24 months of ibrutinib treatment. The chain recombines TRBV9 with TRBJ2-1; 10 bases line up with TRBD2. CDR3 bases: TGTGCCAGCTCCCTCTCTAGCGGGAGAGACAATGAGCAGTTCTTC. Translation gives CASSLSSGRDNEQFF.